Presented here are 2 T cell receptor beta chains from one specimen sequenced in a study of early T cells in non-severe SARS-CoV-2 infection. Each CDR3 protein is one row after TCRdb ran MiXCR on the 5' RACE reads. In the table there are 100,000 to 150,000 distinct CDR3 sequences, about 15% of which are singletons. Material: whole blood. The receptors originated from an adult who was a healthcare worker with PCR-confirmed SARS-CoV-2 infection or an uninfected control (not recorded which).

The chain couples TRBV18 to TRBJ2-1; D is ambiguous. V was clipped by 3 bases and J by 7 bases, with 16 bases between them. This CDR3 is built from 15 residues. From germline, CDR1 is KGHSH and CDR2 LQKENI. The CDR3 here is CASSPSRGNVNEQFF. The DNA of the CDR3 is TGTGCCAGCTCACCGTCTCGTGGGAATGTTAATGAGCAGTTCTTC.

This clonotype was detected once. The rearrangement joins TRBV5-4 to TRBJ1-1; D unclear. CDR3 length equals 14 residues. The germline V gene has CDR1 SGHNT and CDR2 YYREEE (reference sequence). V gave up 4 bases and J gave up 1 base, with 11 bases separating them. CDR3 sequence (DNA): TGTGCCAGCAGCACTAGGGCTGGGAACACTGAAGCTTTCTTT. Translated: CASSTRAGNTEAFF. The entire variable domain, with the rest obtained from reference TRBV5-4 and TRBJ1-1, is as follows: ETGVTQSPTHLIKTRGQQVTLRCSSQSGHNTVSWYQQALGQGPQFIFQYYREEENGRGNFPPRFSGLQFPNYSSELNVNALELDDSALYLCASSTRAGNTEAFFGQGTRLTVV.